The 32 T cell receptor beta chains below all came from one sample that was sequenced in a study of cytomegalovirus exposure and HLA in healthy donors. The PCR ran on 60 Vbeta and 13 Jbeta primers. Profiling relied on immunoSEQ multiplex PCR, and the TCRdb table lists in-frame clones only, not all of them. The profile shows some 150,000 clones, 75% to 80% of them singletons. The sequencing sample was made of PBMCs. These receptors were taken from a male donor in good health and CMV-seronegative.

This chain links TRBV5-1 with TRBJ2-4; no clear D. V was clipped by 0 bases and J by 0 bases, with 10 bases between them. The germline CDR1 and CDR2 sequences are SGHRS and YFSETQ. The CDR3 consists of 16 residues. In DNA form, the CDR3 reads TGCGCCAGCAGCTTGGGGCTAGACCTAGCCAAAAACATTCAGTACTTC. Translating gives CASSLGLDLAKNIQYF.

The chain recombines TRBV14 with TRBJ2-7; TRBD2 aligns across 11 bases. V was clipped by 1 base and J by 3 bases; unmatched bases: 5. The CDR3 contains 16 residues. CDR1 SGHDN and CDR2 FVKESK come from the germline V gene. Here the CDR3 DNA reads TGTGCCAGCAGCCAAGCGGCTAGCGGGAGGAACTACGAGCAGTACTTC. This encodes CASSQAASGRNYEQYF.

This clone was seen more than once but under ten times. The chain uses TRBV7-2 and TRBJ1-3; 11 bases match TRBD1. Germline CDR1 reads SGHTA; CDR2 reads FQGNSA. This CDR3 comprises 17 residues. V lost 5 bases, J lost 3 bases, and 9 bases stayed unmatched. The chain's CDR3 is CASSRFGQGAGGNTIYF. In DNA form, the CDR3 reads TGTGCCAGCAGCCGGTTCGGACAGGGGGCGGGTGGAAACACCATATATTTT.

The chain uses TRBV5-6 and TRBJ2-2; D may be TRBD2 (6 bases). The CDR3 runs to 15 residues. The germline V gene has CDR1 SGHDT and CDR2 YYEEEE. Between the trimmed V and J ends, which lost 6 bases and 1 base, there was a span of 13 bases. In DNA, the CDR3 is TGTGCCAGCACGACGGCGGGGATGAACACCGGGGAGCTGTTTTTT. Translating it yields CASTTAGMNTGELFF.

The J gene is TRBJ2-5, the V gene TRBV9, with 7 bases that match TRBD1. The J call is doubtful: the DNA matches TRBJ2-7 better. CDR1 and CDR2 from the germline V gene are SGDLS and YYNGEE. This CDR3 has 16 amino acids. The DNA for the CDR3 is TGTGCCAGCAGCCCTCCCAACACAGGGGTGTTAGTCGAGCAGTACTTC. Amino acid sequence: CASSPPNTGVLVEQYF.

The V gene is TRBV9, the J gene TRBJ2-1, with TRBD2 matching over 9 bases. The CDR3 covers 15 residues. Germline assignment: CDR1 SGDLS and CDR2 YYNGEE. V was clipped by 4 bases and J by 4 bases; unmatched bases: 6. This CDR3 reads CASSSGLARYNEQFF. The CDR3 region has the DNA TGTGCCAGCAGCTCCGGACTAGCGCGTTACAATGAGCAGTTCTTC. The complete variable domain, with remaining parts taken from reference TRBV9 and TRBJ2-1, reads DSGVTQTPKHLITATGQRVTLRCSPRSGDLSVYWYQQSLDQGLQFLIQYYNGEERAKGNILERFSAQQFPDLHSELNLSSLELGDSALYFCASSSGLARYNEQFFGPGTRLTVL.

V is TRBV9 and J is TRBJ2-3, with TRBD2 matching 8 bases. After removal of 0 bases from V and 5 bases from J, the junction contained 11 bases not matched to a gene. The CDR3 contains 17 residues. From germline, CDR1 is SGDLS and CDR2 YYNGEE. The CDR3 region is CASSVGPSGRMLDTQYF. The CDR3 DNA follows: TGTGCCAGCAGCGTAGGGCCCAGCGGGAGAATGTTAGATACGCAGTATTTT.

The table lists this clone with many counts. The gene calls are TRBV28 and TRBJ1-2; the D gene is possibly TRBD1 (6 bases). Germline V gene lookup returns CDR1 MDHEN and CDR2 SYDVKM. CDR3 size: 12 residues. Deletions cut 5 bases from V and 8 bases from J, with 12 bases between. In nucleotides, the CDR3 is TGTGCCAGCAGTCAACAGGGTTTAGGCTACACCTTC. Protein product: CASSQQGLGYTF.

The rearrangement uses TRBV5-5 and TRBJ1-5, with 7 positions matching TRBD1. Germline CDR1 reads SGHKS; CDR2 reads YYEKEE (reference sequence). The CDR3 has 15 residues. Trimming removed 4 bases from V and 3 bases from J; junction bases left unmatched: 7. The CDR3 here is CASSRDRVNNQPQHF. Written as DNA, the CDR3 is TGTGCCAGCAGCCGAGACAGGGTGAACAATCAGCCCCAGCATTTT.

The rearrangement uses TRBV6-1 and TRBJ1-4; 11 bases line up with TRBD1. J gave up 8 bases and V 0 bases, and 5 bases lay outside the gene matches. Germline V CDR1 and CDR2: MNHNS, SASEGT. This CDR3 has 16 residues. CDR3 loop: CASSEAVGQGAEKLFF. Written as DNA, the CDR3 is TGTGCCAGCAGTGAAGCAGTTGGACAGGGGGCGGAAAAACTGTTTTTT.

The chain has TRBV7-9 and TRBJ1-1; 7 bases agree with TRBD1. The CDR3 consists of 15 residues. The germline V gene encodes CDR1 SEHNR and CDR2 FQNEAQ (reference sequence). The V segment lost 5 bases and the J segment 1 base; nucleotides outside the gene matches: 7. CDR3 amino acids: CASSPLTGKNTEAFF. CDR3 coding DNA: TGTGCCAGCAGCCCCCTGACAGGGAAGAACACTGAAGCTTTCTTT.

This sequence joins TRBV19 and TRBJ2-5, with TRBD2 matching 12 bases. V shed 1 base and J 5 bases; nucleotides not matched to a gene: 2. Germline V gene lookup returns CDR1 LNHDA and CDR2 SQIVND (reference sequence). The CDR3 has 15 residues. CDR3: CASSIGTSGIETQYF. The CDR3 bases are TGTGCCAGTAGTATAGGGACTAGCGGGATCGAGACCCAGTACTTC.

The rearrangement joins TRBV9 to TRBJ1-3; D gene ambiguous. The CDR3 runs 16 residues. V lost 4 bases to trimming and J lost 0 bases, with 14 bases between them. Germline lookup yields CDR1 SGDLS and CDR2 YYNGEE. CDR3 sequence: CASSPDPVPSGNTIYF. The CDR3 DNA reads as TGTGCCAGCAGCCCTGATCCAGTACCCTCTGGAAACACCATATATTTT.

The genes are TRBV2 and TRBJ2-7; 13 bases match TRBD2. The CDR3 loop spans 15 amino acids. J lost 7 bases, V lost 3 bases, and 6 bases had no gene match. Germline-derived CDR1 and CDR2 are SNHLY and FYNNEI. CDR3 amino acids: CASSERGLAGLEQYF. For the CDR3, the DNA is TGTGCCAGCAGTGAGAGGGGACTAGCGGGGCTGGAGCAGTACTTC.

This clone was counted once. The gene calls are TRBV7-2 and TRBJ2-2; 10 nucleotides match TRBD2. There are 15 residues in the CDR3. Unmatched junction bases numbered 2, after V lost 2 bases and J lost 5 bases. CDR1 and CDR2 from the germline V gene are SGHTA and FQGNSA. The DNA for the CDR3 is TGTGCCAGCAGCTTAAGCGGGAGGGGAACCGGGGAGCTGTTTTTT. Its translation is CASSLSGRGTGELFF. The whole variable domain, remainder taken from reference TRBV7-2 and TRBJ2-2, is GAGVSQSPSNKVTEKGKDVELRCDPISGHTALYWYRQSLGQGLEFLIYFQGNSAPDKSGLPSDRFSAERTGGSVSTLTIQRTQQEDSAVYLCASSLSGRGTGELFFGEGSRLTVL.

The chain combines TRBV2 with TRBJ1-2, with TRBD1 as a possible D gene (6 bases). In germline, CDR1 is SNHLY, CDR2 FYNNEI. This CDR3 contains 14 residues. The V gene lost 7 bases and the J gene lost 2 bases, with 14 bases spanning the gap. This CDR3 is CASTQDSLNYGYTF. In DNA form, the CDR3 reads TGTGCCAGCACTCAGGACAGCTTAAACTATGGCTACACCTTC.

The rearrangement joins TRBV4-2 to TRBJ2-7; possibly TRBD2 for D (6 bases). Germline V CDR1 and CDR2: LGHNA, YNFKEQ. The V end was cut by 1 base, the J end by 6 bases, with 13 bases between. The CDR3 totals 14 residues. The CDR3 nucleotides read TGTGCCAGCAGCCAAGCCGGGGGAGTGGGCGAGCAGTACTTC. Translation: CASSQAGGVGEQYF.

This clone was counted only a few times. The V gene is TRBV9, the J gene TRBJ2-1; 7 nucleotides match TRBD1. The CDR3 covers 15 residues. Germline V CDR1 and CDR2: SGDLS, YYNGEE. Trimming took 0 bases from V and 8 from J; bases not matched to a gene: 8. The CDR3 is CASSVGGRGLDEQFF. The CDR3 nucleotides are TGTGCCAGCAGCGTAGGCGGCAGGGGGTTGGATGAGCAGTTCTTC.

This clone has a handful of counts. The rearrangement uses TRBV2 and TRBJ1-5; D gene unclear. The length of the CDR3 is 15 residues. V lost 3 bases and J 0 bases, leaving 9 bases between the germline ends. In germline, CDR1 is SNHLY, CDR2 FYNNEI. The CDR3 sequence is CASSEAGFSNQPQHF. The CDR3, as DNA: TGTGCCAGCAGTGAGGCGGGATTTAGCAATCAGCCCCAGCATTTT. The variable domain in full, completed from reference TRBV2 and TRBJ1-5, reads EPEVTQTPSHQVTQMGQEVILRCVPISNHLYFYWYRQILGQKVEFLVSFYNNEISEKSEIFDDQFSVERPDGSNFTLKIRSTKLEDSAMYFCASSEAGFSNQPQHFGDGTRLSIL.

This chain uses TRBV30 with TRBJ1-2; 8 bases align to TRBD1. The V and J ends lost 5 bases and 3 bases, in that order; junction bases with no gene match: 8. The CDR3 consists of 14 residues. CDR1 and CDR2 from the germline V gene are GTSNPN and SVGIG (reference sequence). CDR3 DNA sequence: TGTGCCTGGGCCGGACAGGGCAAGGACTATGGCTACACCTTC. It translates to CAWAGQGKDYGYTF.

The chain carries TRBV6-5 and TRBJ1-6; D gene unclear. Germline V gene lookup returns CDR1 MNHEY and CDR2 SVGAGI. This CDR3 has 14 amino acids. Trimming took off 7 bases at V and 4 bases at J, with 11 bases between the two ends. The CDR3 region is CASTLTGYNSPLHF. CDR3 in DNA: TGTGCCAGCACACTCACCGGGTATAATTCACCCCTCCACTTT.

This chain uses TRBV11-2 with TRBJ1-4, with D maybe TRBD1 (5 bases). The CDR3 is 15 residues long. Trimming shortened V by 2 bases and J by 2 bases, and 9 bases separated the two germline ends. Germline V CDR1 and CDR2: SGHAT, FQNNGV. The CDR3 coding sequence is TGTGCCAGCAGCTTAAGGGGTCATACTAATGAAAAACTGTTTTTT. Encoded protein: CASSLRGHTNEKLFF.

The V gene is TRBV30, the J gene TRBJ2-7; 8 positions match TRBD2. The CDR3 consists of 15 residues. Germline trimming cut 0 bases from V and 2 bases from J; bases unmatched to any gene: 6. Germline-derived CDR1 and CDR2 are GTSNPN and SVGIG (reference sequence). DNA of the CDR3: TGTGCCTGGAGTGTACCTCGGGGGGGAGCCTACGAGCAGTACTTC. Translation gives CAWSVPRGGAYEQYF.

V gene TRBV27 combines with J gene TRBJ1-6, with unresolved D. This CDR3 comprises 15 residues. Trimming took 6 bases from V and 0 from J, leaving 9 bases between them. Per the germline V gene, CDR1 is MNHEY and CDR2 is SMNVEV (reference sequence). The DNA for the CDR3 is TGTGCCAGCAGCCCCCCAGGCTCCTATAATTCACCCCTCCACTTT. It encodes CASSPPGSYNSPLHF.

The J gene is TRBJ2-3, the V gene TRBV7-9; 10 nucleotides line up with TRBD1. V was clipped by 3 bases and J by 0 bases; unmatched bases: 3. Germline CDR1 is SEHNR and CDR2 is FQNEAQ (reference sequence). The CDR3 consists of 16 residues. CDR3 amino acids: CASSLGTGASTDTQYF. CDR3 nucleotides: TGTGCCAGCAGCTTGGGGACAGGGGCTAGCACAGATACGCAGTATTTT.

The gene calls are TRBV27 and TRBJ2-7; D is possibly TRBD2 (5 bases). V dropped 1 base and J dropped 3 bases, with 13 bases sitting between them. The CDR3 extends over 15 amino acids. CDR1 and CDR2 (germline): MNHEY, SMNVEV (reference sequence). DNA for the CDR3: TGTGCCAGCAGTTTATACCCCCGGGATTTCTACGAGCAGTACTTC. This encodes CASSLYPRDFYEQYF.

The chain links TRBV12-5 to TRBJ1-1; perhaps TRBD1 as D (5 bases). CDR1 and CDR2 (germline): LGHNT, FRNRAP. V lost 4 bases, J lost 2 bases, and 8 bases lay in between. The CDR3 sequence is 13 residues long. Here the CDR3 DNA reads TGTGCTAGTGGTTGGGGCCGCAACACTGAAGCTTTCTTT. Translating it yields CASGWGRNTEAFF. The whole variable domain, remainder taken from reference TRBV12-5 and TRBJ1-1, is DARVTQTPRHKVTEMGQEVTMRCQPILGHNTVFWYRQTMMQGLELLAYFRNRAPLDDSGMPKDRFSAEMPDATLATLKIQPSEPRDSAVYFCASGWGRNTEAFFGQGTRLTVV.

This chain joins TRBV6-5 and TRBJ2-3; the match to TRBD1 covers 8 bases. There are 14 residues in the CDR3. V shed 8 bases and J 4 bases; nucleotides not matched to a gene: 8. Germline V CDR1 and CDR2: MNHEY, SVGAGI. CDR3 DNA sequence: TGTGCCAGCGGAACAGGGGGACGGGCAGATACGCAGTATTTT. Translating it yields CASGTGGRADTQYF.

The chain recombines TRBV2 with TRBJ1-2; TRBD1 agrees at 9 bases. In germline, CDR1 is SNHLY, CDR2 FYNNEI. The CDR3 sequence is 14 residues long. Trimming took 7 bases from V and 7 from J; bases not matched to a gene: 10. In DNA form, the CDR3 reads TGTGCCAGCAAAAGGGACAGGGAGGCTCGTGGCTACACCTTC. This translates into CASKRDREARGYTF. Supplemented by reference TRBV2 and TRBJ1-2, the full variable domain reads EPEVTQTPSHQVTQMGQEVILRCVPISNHLYFYWYRQILGQKVEFLVSFYNNEISEKSEIFDDQFSVERPDGSNFTLKIRSTKLEDSAMYFCASKRDREARGYTFGSGTRLTVV.

The chain is built from TRBV4-1 and TRBJ1-1; D ambiguous. CDR3 length: 16 residues. Germline V gene lookup returns CDR1 MGHRA and CDR2 YSYEKL. The ends were cut back, 0 bases at V and 1 base at J, with 12 bases in the middle. The CDR3 loop is CASSQEGENPNTEAFF. CDR3 in DNA: TGCGCCAGCAGCCAAGAGGGCGAGAACCCGAACACTGAAGCTTTCTTT.

The chain uses TRBV30 and TRBJ1-5, with TRBD1 matching over 7 bases. Losses at the gene ends were 0 bases for V and 5 bases for J; bases not matched to a gene: 7. The germline gives CDR1 GTSNPN, CDR2 SVGIG (reference sequence). The CDR3 is 15 amino acids. CDR3 in DNA: TGTGCCTGGAGTGTAAGAGGGGGCAGGGATCAGCCCCAGCATTTT. This sequence encodes CAWSVRGGRDQPQHF.

The chain uses TRBV10-3 and TRBJ2-2; D might be TRBD1 (6 bases). Germline V gene lookup returns CDR1 ENHRY and CDR2 SYGVKD. V lost 6 bases and J 6 bases, leaving 14 bases between the germline ends. This CDR3 spans 14 amino acids. Written as DNA, the CDR3 is TGTGCCATCAGCCAGGGACATAACTCCGGGGAGCTGTTTTTT. Translating gives CAISQGHNSGELFF.